These T cell receptor beta chains were read from a single sample in a study of shared clonotypes between healthy human individuals. The data were produced by immunoSEQ multiplex PCR, yet TCRdb's version contains in-frame clones alone and is incomplete. Among about 1,500,000 clones listed, around 95% were seen once. Input material: naive CD4+ T cells sorted from blood. The receptors come from a man in his thirties or forties in good health. CDR3s include the opening cysteine and the closing phenylalanine or tryptophan. Fields, in order: D gene, clone size, J gene, V gene, CDR3 protein, CDR3 DNA. A D gene is named only where the DNA matches it firmly. For some rows the clone size is stated as once, few or many, or as a class when expanded; others skip it.

>NA|NA|TRBJ1-1|TRBV28
CASSPTAVGEAFF
TGTGCCAGCAGCCCAACGGCCGTTGGTGAAGCTTTCTTT
>NA|NA|TRBJ2-1|TRBV14
CASSQVLGVEQFF
TGTGCCAGCAGCCAAGTCTTGGGAGTTGAGCAGTTCTTC
>TRBD2|NA|TRBJ2-3|TRBV7-8
CASSLRDLAGVADTQYF
TGTGCCAGCAGCTTAAGGGACCTAGCGGGAGTAGCAGATACGCAGTATTTT
>NA|once|TRBJ2-3|TRBV29-1
CSVRWESGTDTQYF
TGCAGCGTTCGTTGGGAGTCTGGCACAGATACGCAGTATTTT
>NA|NA|TRBJ1-2|TRBV2
CASSDTANYGYTF
TGTGCTAGCAGTGACACGGCTAACTATGGCTACACCTTC
>NA|NA|TRBJ1-1|TRBV9
CASSVGPGVGTEAFF
TGTGCCAGCAGCGTAGGCCCGGGTGTCGGCACTGAAGCTTTCTTT
>NA|NA|TRBJ2-3|TRBV7-9
CASSRTATDTQYF
TGTGCCAGCAGCAGGACAGCTACAGATACGCAGTATTTT
>NA|NA|TRBJ1-2|TRBV5-1
CASSLLRTEYGYTF
TGCGCCAGCAGCCTCTTAAGGACAGAGTATGGCTACACCTTC
>NA|NA|TRBJ1-4|TRBV5-1
CASSLAGSPAEKLFF
TGCGCCAGCAGCTTGGCGGGTAGCCCAGCAGAAAAACTGTTTTTT
>TRBD1|once|TRBJ2-7|TRBV5-1
CASSQGAMYEQYF
TGCGCCAGCAGTCAGGGGGCGATGTACGAGCAGTACTTC
>NA|once|TRBJ1-4|TRBV19
CASSIYRRGEKLFF
TGTGCCAGTAGTATCTACAGAAGGGGTGAAAAACTGTTTTTT
>NA|NA|TRBJ1-1|TRBV5-4
CASKKGTGMNTEAFF
TGTGCCAGCAAAAAGGGAACAGGGATGAACACTGAAGCTTTCTTT
>TRBD2|NA|TRBJ2-5|TRBV25-1
CASSWTSGRAETQYF
TGTGCCAGCAGTTGGACTAGCGGGAGGGCGGAGACCCAGTACTTC
>TRBD1|NA|TRBJ2-1|TRBV9
CASSAPGTGSYNEQFF
TGTGCCAGCAGCGCTCCCGGGACAGGGTCCTACAATGAGCAGTTCTTC
>TRBD2|NA|TRBJ2-1|TRBV7-3
CASSPQGLAGTNEQFF
TGTGCCAGCAGCCCTCAGGGACTAGCGGGAACTAATGAGCAGTTCTTC
>NA|NA|TRBJ2-7|TRBV5-6
CASSQPDKGSYEQYF
TGTGCCAGCAGCCAACCTGATAAAGGTTCCTACGAGCAGTACTTC
>TRBD2|NA|TRBJ2-2|TRBV7-2
CASSLGRLATNTGELFF
TGTGCCAGCAGCTTAGGGAGACTAGCGACGAACACCGGGGAGCTGTTTTTT
>NA|NA|TRBJ2-6|TRBV30
CAWSVFGSSGANVLTF
TGTGCCTGGAGTGTGTTTGGTAGCTCTGGGGCCAACGTCCTGACTTTC
>NA|few|TRBJ1-1|TRBV6-5
CASSYAGWGQNTEAFF
TGTGCCAGCAGTTACGCAGGGTGGGGGCAGAACACTGAAGCTTTCTTT
>TRBD1|NA|TRBJ2-1|TRBV9
CASSVDRDRGLPYNEQFF
TGTGCCAGCAGCGTAGACCGGGACAGGGGGCTCCCCTACAATGAGCAGTTCTTC
>TRBD1|NA|TRBJ2-1|TRBV6-5
CASSRPMTGNEQFF
TGTGCCAGCAGCCGGCCTATGACAGGGAATGAGCAGTTCTTC
>NA|NA|TRBJ1-4|TRBV28
CASSLSRGIEKLFF
TGTGCCAGCAGTTTGAGTAGGGGCATTGAAAAACTGTTTTTT
>NA|once|TRBJ2-5|TRBV4-3
CASSQDLGVGQETQYF
TGCGCCAGCAGCCAAGATTTGGGGGTGGGTCAAGAGACCCAGTACTTC
>NA|NA|TRBJ1-4|TRBV5-5
CASSTRQVNEKLFF
TGTGCCAGCAGCACACGACAGGTTAATGAAAAACTGTTTTTT
>NA|NA|TRBJ2-7|TRBV19
CASSSQGRALSYEQYF
TGTGCCAGTAGTTCCCAGGGGAGGGCTCTCTCCTACGAGCAGTACTTC
>TRBD2|NA|TRBJ2-7|TRBV7-9
CASSITSGRIYEQYF
TGTGCCAGCAGCATTACTAGCGGGAGAATCTACGAGCAGTACTTC
>NA|NA|TRBJ1-3|TRBV6-6
CASSYRGGAGNTIYF
TGTGCCAGCAGTTATCGCGGGGGGGCTGGAAACACCATATATTTT
>TRBD2|once|TRBJ2-3|TRBV5-4
CASSLAGGLTDTQYF
TGTGCCAGCAGTCTAGCGGGAGGGTTAACAGATACGCAGTATTTT
>TRBD1|NA|TRBJ2-2|TRBV5-6
CASSKTGGNTGELFF
TGTGCCAGCAGCAAGACAGGGGGGAACACCGGGGAGCTGTTTTTT
>TRBD2|NA|TRBJ2-7|TRBV5-1
CASSLIAGENEQYF
TGCGCCAGCAGCCTCATAGCGGGAGAAAACGAGCAGTACTTC
>TRBD2|NA|TRBJ2-3|TRBV5-6
CASTKRGRLAASTDTQYF
TGTGCCAGCACTAAGCGAGGCCGACTAGCGGCGAGCACAGATACGCAGTATTTT
>NA|NA|TRBJ2-2|TRBV28
CASSPYGELFF
TGTGCCAGCAGTCCTTACGGGGAGCTGTTTTTT
>TRBD1|NA|TRBJ2-7|TRBV18
CASSPPRQGSGEQYF
TGTGCCAGCTCACCCCCCAGACAGGGTTCAGGCGAGCAGTACTTC
>TRBD1|few|TRBJ1-5|TRBV4-1
CASSQVAGGVGSHQPQHF
TGCGCCAGCAGCCAAGTCGCAGGGGGCGTTGGGTCTCATCAGCCCCAGCATTTT
>NA|NA|TRBJ2-7|TRBV7-4
CASSFHPGLQRAFEQYF
TGTGCCAGCAGCTTTCATCCGGGACTTCAACGCGCCTTCGAGCAGTACTTC
>TRBD1|few|TRBJ2-1|TRBV5-6
CASSLYRDSNEQFF
TGTGCCAGCAGCTTGTATCGGGACAGCAATGAGCAGTTCTTC
>TRBD2|once|TRBJ2-2|TRBV10-3
CAISEGSGRGTGELFF
TGTGCCATCAGTGAGGGTAGCGGGAGGGGCACCGGGGAGCTGTTTTTT
>TRBD1|NA|TRBJ2-6|TRBV5-6
CASSLWDRGNVLTF
TGTGCCAGCAGCTTGTGGGACAGGGGCAACGTCCTGACTTTC
>NA|NA|TRBJ1-3|TRBV18
CASSPLEVPVAGNTIYF
TGTGCCAGCTCACCCCTCGAGGTTCCAGTCGCTGGAAACACCATATATTTT
>NA|NA|TRBJ2-3|TRBV28
CASSFSTSTDTQYF
TGTGCCAGCAGTTTCTCCACTAGCACAGATACGCAGTATTTT
>NA|NA|TRBJ2-3|TRBV9
CASSVTAPSTDTQYF
TGTGCCAGCAGCGTAACTGCGCCTAGCACAGATACGCAGTATTTT
>NA|few|TRBJ2-2|TRBV7-7
CASSPSTGTAVGELFF
TGTGCTAGCAGCCCGTCAACCGGGACGGCGGTCGGGGAGCTGTTTTTT
>NA|NA|TRBJ1-1|TRBV7-9
CASSLSGNTEAFF
TGTGCCAGCAGCTTAAGTGGGAACACTGAAGCTTTCTTT
>NA|once|TRBJ2-1|TRBV19
CASSLTREQFF
TGTGCCAGTAGTTTAACCCGAGAGCAGTTCTTC
>NA|once|TRBJ2-1|TRBV19
CASTKSRSTYNEQFF
TGTGCCAGCACGAAGAGCAGGAGCACATACAATGAGCAGTTCTTC
>TRBD2|NA|TRBJ2-1|TRBV19
CASSRLAGSGEQFF
TGTGCCAGTAGTAGGCTAGCGGGATCGGGTGAGCAGTTCTTC
>NA|NA|TRBJ2-7|TRBV18
CASRGGGGPVSYEQYF
TGTGCCAGTCGAGGTGGGGGAGGTCCCGTCTCCTACGAGCAGTACTTC
>TRBD2|NA|TRBJ2-4|TRBV29-1
CSVAGPLAKNIQYF
TGCAGCGTAGCGGGACCTCTCGCCAAAAACATTCAGTACTTC
>TRBD2|once|TRBJ2-1|TRBV14
CASGGGVLAGRNEQFF
TGTGCCAGCGGGGGAGGAGTGCTAGCGGGAAGGAATGAGCAGTTCTTC
>NA|NA|TRBJ2-1|TRBV2
CASREGEQFF
TGTGCCAGCAGGGAGGGCGAGCAGTTCTTC